This T cell receptor (beta chain) was observed in a study of CD8 T cells in Susac syndrome. Study observations and caveats: The number of individuals included in the study's TCR sequencing and HLA analysis was acknowledged as relatively small.

With regard to this clonotype: Its specificity is not known.

Reverse transcription of roughly 0.45 to 1 ug RNA was performed with random hexamers. TCR beta CDR3 was amplified by immunoSEQ multiplex PCR. This amplification extended across 54 Vbeta and 13 Jbeta segments. Each CDR3 protein gets one entry after TCRdb re-called the immunoSEQ multiplex PCR reads with MiXCR. This table holds roughly 160,000 distinct CDR3 sequences, around 94% found once. Germline V gene data show CDR1 as SQVTM and CDR2 as ANQGSEA. V was clipped by 7 bases and J by 2 bases, with 19 bases between them. This CDR3 contains 15 residues. CD8+ and CD4+ T cells from blood underwent TCR beta sequencing, which was carried out in a high-throughput format. Negative isolation was used for CD8+ and CD4+ T cells, and FACS enrichment was applied to TEMRA cells.

Sequenced sample: CD4+ T cells from PBMCs. J is TRBJ2-3 and V is TRBV29-1; D remains unclear. The clonotype originates from a human donor in good health. The CDR3 nucleotides are TGCAGCGCGGTGGACCCACGAGTGAACACAGATACGCAGTATTTT. This codes for CSAVDPRVNTDTQYF.